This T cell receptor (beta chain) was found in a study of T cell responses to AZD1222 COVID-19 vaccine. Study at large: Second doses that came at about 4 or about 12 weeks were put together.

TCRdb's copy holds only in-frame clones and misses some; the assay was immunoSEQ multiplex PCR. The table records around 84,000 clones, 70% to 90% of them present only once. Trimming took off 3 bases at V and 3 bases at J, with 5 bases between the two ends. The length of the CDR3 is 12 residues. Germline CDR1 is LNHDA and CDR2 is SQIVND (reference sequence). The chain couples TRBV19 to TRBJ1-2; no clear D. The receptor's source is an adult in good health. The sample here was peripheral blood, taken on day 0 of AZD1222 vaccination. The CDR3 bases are TGTGCCAGTAGTATCAACGACTATGGCTACACCTTC. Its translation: CASSINDYGYTF.